A single sample gave rise to the 2 T cell receptor beta chains below, sequenced in a study of CD8+CD57+ T cells in acquired aplastic anemia. All sequencing subjects had displayed CD8+CD57+ cell expansion on flow cytometry. The study profiled TCR beta VDJ and CDR3 using genomic DNA as template. Via MiXCR, TCRdb re-called the reads, giving one row per CDR3 protein. The sample shows around 200,000 distinct CDR3 sequences, roughly 45% of them seen only once. Sequencing input: sorted CD4+, CD8+, or CD8+CD57+ T cells (not recorded which) from PBMCs. These receptors all come from a human donor with aplastic anemia.

This clonotype has a single count. The chain is built from TRBV18 and TRBJ2-1; no definite D call. The CDR3 is 14 amino acids. Trimming took off 3 bases at V and 10 bases at J, with 16 bases between the two ends. CDR1 and CDR2 (germline): KGHSH, LQKENI. The CDR3 nucleotides read TGTGCCAGCTCACCCAGCCCGGTACTCAGCGAGCAGTTCTTC. It encodes CASSPSPVLSEQFF.

This clonotype was counted ten times or more. This chain uses TRBV7-6 with TRBJ2-1; D unclear. The germline CDR1 and CDR2 sequences are SGHVS and FNYEAQ. The CDR3 covers 15 residues. V was shortened by 2 bases and J by 6 bases, with 14 bases between the two germline ends. CDR3 nucleotides: TGTGCCAGCAGCTTAAGGGAATCGTGGGGCAATGAGCAGTTCTTC. This gives the protein CASSLRESWGNEQFF.